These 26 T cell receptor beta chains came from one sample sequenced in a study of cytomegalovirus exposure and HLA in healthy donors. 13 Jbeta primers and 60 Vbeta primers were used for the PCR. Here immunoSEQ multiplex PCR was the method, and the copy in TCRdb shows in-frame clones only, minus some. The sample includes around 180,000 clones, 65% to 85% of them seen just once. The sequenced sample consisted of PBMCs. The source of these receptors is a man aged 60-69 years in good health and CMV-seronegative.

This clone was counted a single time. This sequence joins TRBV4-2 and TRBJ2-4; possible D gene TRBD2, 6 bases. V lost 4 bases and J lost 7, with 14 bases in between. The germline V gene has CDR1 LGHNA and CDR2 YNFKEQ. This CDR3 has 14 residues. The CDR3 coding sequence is TGTGCCAGCAGCCTGGAGGGTGGTGAGAACATTCAGTACTTC. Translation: CASSLEGGENIQYF.

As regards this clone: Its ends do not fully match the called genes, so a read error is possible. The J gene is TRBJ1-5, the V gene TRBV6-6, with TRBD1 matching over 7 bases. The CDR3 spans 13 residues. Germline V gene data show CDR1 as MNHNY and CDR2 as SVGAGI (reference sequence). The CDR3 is CASIDRDDQPQNF. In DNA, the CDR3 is TGTGCCAGCATCGACAGGGACGATCAGCCCCAGAATTTT.

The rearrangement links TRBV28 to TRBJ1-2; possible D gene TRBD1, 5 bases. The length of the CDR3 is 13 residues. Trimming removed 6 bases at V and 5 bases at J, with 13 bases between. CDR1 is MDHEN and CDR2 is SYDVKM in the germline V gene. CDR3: CASSQDRGYGYTF. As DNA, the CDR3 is TGTGCCAGCAGCCAAGACAGAGGATATGGCTACACCTTC.

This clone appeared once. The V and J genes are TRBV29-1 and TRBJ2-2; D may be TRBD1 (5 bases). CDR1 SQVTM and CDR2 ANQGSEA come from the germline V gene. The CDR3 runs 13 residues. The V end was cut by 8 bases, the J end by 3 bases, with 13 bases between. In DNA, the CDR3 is TGCAGCACCGACAGACGTGACACCGGGGAGCTGTTTTTT. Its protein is CSTDRRDTGELFF.

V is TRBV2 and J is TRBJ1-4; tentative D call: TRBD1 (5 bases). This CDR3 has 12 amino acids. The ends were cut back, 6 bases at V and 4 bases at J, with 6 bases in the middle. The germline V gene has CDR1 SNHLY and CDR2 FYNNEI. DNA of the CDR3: TGTGCCAGCAGAGGGGATAATGAAAAACTGTTTTTT. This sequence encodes CASRGDNEKLFF.

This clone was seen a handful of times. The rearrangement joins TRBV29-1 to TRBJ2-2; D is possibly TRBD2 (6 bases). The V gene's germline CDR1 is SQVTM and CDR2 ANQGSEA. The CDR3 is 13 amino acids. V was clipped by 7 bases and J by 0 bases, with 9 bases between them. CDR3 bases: TGCAGCGGCGGGACTGCGAACACCGGGGAGCTGTTTTTT. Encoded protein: CSGGTANTGELFF.

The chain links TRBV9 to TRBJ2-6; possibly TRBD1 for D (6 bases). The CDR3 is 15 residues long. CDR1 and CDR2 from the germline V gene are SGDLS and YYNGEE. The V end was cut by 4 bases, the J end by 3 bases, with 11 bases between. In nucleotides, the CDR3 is TGTGCCAGCAGCATCCTGGACAGTGGGGCCAACGTCCTGACTTTC. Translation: CASSILDSGANVLTF. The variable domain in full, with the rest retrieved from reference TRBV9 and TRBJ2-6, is DSGVTQTPKHLITATGQRVTLRCSPRSGDLSVYWYQQSLDQGLQFLIQYYNGEERAKGNILERFSAQQFPDLHSELNLSSLELGDSALYFCASSILDSGANVLTFGAGSRLTVL.

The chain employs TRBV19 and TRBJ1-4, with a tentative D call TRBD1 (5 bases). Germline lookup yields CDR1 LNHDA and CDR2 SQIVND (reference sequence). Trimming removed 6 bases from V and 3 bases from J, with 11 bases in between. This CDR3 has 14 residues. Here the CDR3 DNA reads TGTGCCAGTAGGCACAGGTCCCCTAATGAAAAACTGTTTTTT. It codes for CASRHRSPNEKLFF.

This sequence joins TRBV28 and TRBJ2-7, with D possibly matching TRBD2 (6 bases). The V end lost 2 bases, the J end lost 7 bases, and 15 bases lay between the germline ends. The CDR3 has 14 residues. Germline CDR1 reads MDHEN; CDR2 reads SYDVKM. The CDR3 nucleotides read TGTGCCAGCAGTTTAGTAACAGGCCGGGGGGAGCAGTACTTC. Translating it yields CASSLVTGRGEQYF.

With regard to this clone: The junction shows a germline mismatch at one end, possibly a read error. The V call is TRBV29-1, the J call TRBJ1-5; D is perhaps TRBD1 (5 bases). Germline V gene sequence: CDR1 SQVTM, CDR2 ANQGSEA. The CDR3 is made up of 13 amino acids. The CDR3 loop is CSAGPGMDQPQNF. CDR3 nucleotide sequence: TGCAGCGCCGGCCCAGGGATGGATCAGCCCCAGAATTTT.

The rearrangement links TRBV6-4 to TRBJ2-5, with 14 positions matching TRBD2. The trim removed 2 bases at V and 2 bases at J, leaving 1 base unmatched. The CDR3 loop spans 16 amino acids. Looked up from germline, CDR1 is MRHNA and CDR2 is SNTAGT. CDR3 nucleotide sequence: TGTGCCAGCAGTGACGGACTAGCGGGGGGACAAGAGACCCAGTACTTC. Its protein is CASSDGLAGGQETQYF.

DNA of the CDR3: TGTGCCAGCAGCCAAGTAGGGGACAGGGTACGTGGCTACACCTTC. Translating gives CASSQVGDRVRGYTF. The rearrangement uses TRBV4-2 and TRBJ1-2; TRBD1 matches at 9 bases. V shed 1 base, J shed 7 bases, and the junction held 7 bases outside the gene matches. The CDR3 sequence is 15 residues long. The germline V gene has CDR1 LGHNA and CDR2 YNFKEQ.

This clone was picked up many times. The CDR3 DNA is TGTGCCAGCAGCTCTCCTTACCAAGAGACCCAGTACTTC. Translating gives CASSSPYQETQYF. The chain carries TRBV5-6 and TRBJ2-5; D is unresolved. The CDR3 consists of 13 residues. Per the germline V gene, CDR1 is SGHDT and CDR2 is YYEEEE. V lost 3 bases to trimming and J lost 0 bases, with 6 bases between them.

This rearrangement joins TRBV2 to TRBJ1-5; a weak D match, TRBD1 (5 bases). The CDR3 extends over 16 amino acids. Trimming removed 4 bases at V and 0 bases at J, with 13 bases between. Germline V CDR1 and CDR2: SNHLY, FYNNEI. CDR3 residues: CASSGGVLNSNQPQHF. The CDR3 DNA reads TGTGCCAGCAGTGGGGGGGTACTCAATAGCAATCAGCCCCAGCATTTT.

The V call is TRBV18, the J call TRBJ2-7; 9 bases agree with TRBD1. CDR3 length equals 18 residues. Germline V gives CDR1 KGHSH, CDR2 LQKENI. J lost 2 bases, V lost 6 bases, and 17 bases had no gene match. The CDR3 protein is CASSSAPGQGGGTYEQYF. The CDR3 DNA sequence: TGTGCCAGCTCCTCCGCTCCGGGACAGGGTGGGGGGACCTACGAGCAGTACTTC.

The CDR3 spells CASRTGYEQYF. CDR3 DNA: TGTGCCAGCAGAACAGGCTACGAGCAGTACTTC. The chain employs TRBV2 and TRBJ2-7; D might be TRBD1 (5 bases). Trimming took 6 bases from V and 3 from J, leaving 6 bases between them. Germline lookup yields CDR1 SNHLY and CDR2 FYNNEI. CDR3 length: 11 amino acids.

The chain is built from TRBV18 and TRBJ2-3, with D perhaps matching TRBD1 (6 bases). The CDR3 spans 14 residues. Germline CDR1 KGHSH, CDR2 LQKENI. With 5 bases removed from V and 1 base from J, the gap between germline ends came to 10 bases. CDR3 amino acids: CASSYGQRTDTQYF. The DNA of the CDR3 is TGTGCCAGCTCATACGGACAGCGCACAGATACGCAGTATTTT.

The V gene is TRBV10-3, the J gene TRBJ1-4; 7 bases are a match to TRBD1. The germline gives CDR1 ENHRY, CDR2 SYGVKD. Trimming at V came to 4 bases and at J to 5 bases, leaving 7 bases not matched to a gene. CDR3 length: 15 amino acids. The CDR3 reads CAISVGTAQNEKLFF. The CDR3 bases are TGTGCCATCAGTGTTGGGACAGCTCAAAATGAAAAACTGTTTTTT.

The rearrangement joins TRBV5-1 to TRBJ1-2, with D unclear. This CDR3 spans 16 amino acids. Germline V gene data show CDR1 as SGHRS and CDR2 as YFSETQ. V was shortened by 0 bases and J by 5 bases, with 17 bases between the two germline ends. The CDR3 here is CASSLGGETTRYGYTF. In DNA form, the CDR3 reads TGCGCCAGCAGCTTGGGGGGAGAAACCACCCGGTATGGCTACACCTTC.

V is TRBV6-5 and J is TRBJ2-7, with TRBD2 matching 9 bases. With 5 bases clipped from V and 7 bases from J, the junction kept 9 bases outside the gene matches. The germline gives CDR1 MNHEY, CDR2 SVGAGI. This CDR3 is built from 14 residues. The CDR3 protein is CASSPSGMPCEQYF. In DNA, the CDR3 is TGTGCCAGCAGTCCTAGCGGGATGCCCTGTGAGCAGTACTTC.

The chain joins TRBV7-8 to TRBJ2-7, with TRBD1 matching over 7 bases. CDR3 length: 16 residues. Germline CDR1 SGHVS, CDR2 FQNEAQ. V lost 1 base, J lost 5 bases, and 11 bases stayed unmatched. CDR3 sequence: CASSLDHRGSLDEQYF. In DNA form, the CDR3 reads TGTGCCAGCAGCTTAGACCACAGGGGATCGTTGGACGAGCAGTACTTC. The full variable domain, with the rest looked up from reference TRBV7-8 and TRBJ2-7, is GAGVSQSPRYKVAKRGQDVALRCDPISGHVSLFWYQQALGQGPEFLTYFQNEAQLDKSGLPSDRFFAERPEGSVSTLKIQRTQQEDSAVYLCASSLDHRGSLDEQYFGPGTRLTVT.

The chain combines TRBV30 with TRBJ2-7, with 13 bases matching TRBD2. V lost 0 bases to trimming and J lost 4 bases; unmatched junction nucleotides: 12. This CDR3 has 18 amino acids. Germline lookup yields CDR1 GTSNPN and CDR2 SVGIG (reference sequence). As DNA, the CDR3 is TGTGCCTGGAGTGTTGATGGACTAGCGGGAGAAGGGGATTACGAGCAGTACTTC. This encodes CAWSVDGLAGEGDYEQYF.

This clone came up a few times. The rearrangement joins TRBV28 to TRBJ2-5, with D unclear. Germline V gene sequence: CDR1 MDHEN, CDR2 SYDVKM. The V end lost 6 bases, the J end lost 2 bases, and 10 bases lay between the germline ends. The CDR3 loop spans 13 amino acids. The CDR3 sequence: CASRRPGQETQYF. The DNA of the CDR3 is TGTGCCAGCAGACGACCCGGGCAAGAGACCCAGTACTTC. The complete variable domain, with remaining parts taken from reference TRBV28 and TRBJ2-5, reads DVKVTQSSRYLVKRTGEKVFLECVQDMDHENMFWYRQDPGLGLRLIYFSYDVKMKEKGDIPEGYSVSREKKERFSLILESASTNQTSMYLCASRRPGQETQYFGPGTRLLVL.

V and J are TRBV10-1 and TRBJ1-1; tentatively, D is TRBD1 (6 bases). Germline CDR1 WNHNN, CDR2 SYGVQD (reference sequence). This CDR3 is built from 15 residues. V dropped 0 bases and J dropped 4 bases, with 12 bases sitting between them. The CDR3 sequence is CASSESGGVGTEAFF. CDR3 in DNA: TGCGCCAGCAGTGAGTCAGGGGGAGTAGGCACTGAAGCTTTCTTT.

Here the CDR3 DNA reads TGTGCCAGCAGCTCTTATCGGACGCCACAGGGGCCCTGGGAGGGCTACACCTTC. Its translation: CASSSYRTPQGPWEGYTF. The rearrangement links TRBV7-9 to TRBJ1-2; 7 positions match TRBD1. The CDR3 extends over 18 amino acids. Germline lookup yields CDR1 SEHNR and CDR2 FQNEAQ (reference sequence). The V segment lost 4 bases and the J segment 8 bases; nucleotides outside the gene matches: 22.

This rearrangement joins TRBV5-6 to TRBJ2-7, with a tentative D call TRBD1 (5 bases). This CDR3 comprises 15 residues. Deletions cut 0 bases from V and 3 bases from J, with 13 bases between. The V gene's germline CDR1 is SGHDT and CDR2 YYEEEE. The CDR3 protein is CASSLEAGLVYEQYF. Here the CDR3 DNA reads TGTGCCAGCAGCTTGGAAGCAGGGTTGGTCTACGAGCAGTACTTC.